The 21 T cell receptor beta chains below all came from one sample that was sequenced in a study of CD8+CD57+ T cells in acquired aplastic anemia. TCR beta VDJ combinations and CDR3 sequences were profiled from genomic DNA. TCRdb redid the calling of the reads with MiXCR, one entry per CDR3 protein. The data hold about 71,000 distinct CDR3 sequences, with approximately 54% observed a single time. The sequencing sample was made of sorted CD4+, CD8+, or CD8+CD57+ T cells (not recorded which) from PBMCs. Source of these receptors: a human donor in good health, serving as a control.

The gene calls are TRBV10-3 and TRBJ1-3, with D perhaps matching TRBD1 (5 bases). The V gene's germline CDR1 is ENHRY and CDR2 SYGVKD. The CDR3 is 18 residues long. The V and J ends lost 3 bases and 2 bases respectively, with 20 bases between them. The CDR3 bases are TGTGCCATCAGTGACCAGATCCGGGGGACCCTCACTGGAAACACCATATATTTT. Its protein is CAISDQIRGTLTGNTIYF.

This clonotype is medium-sized (0.01 to 0.1%) in the sample. V is TRBV29-1 and J is TRBJ2-1, with 9 bases fitting TRBD1. CDR1 SQVTM and CDR2 ANQGSEA come from the germline V gene. The CDR3 totals 15 residues. The J segment lost 2 bases and the V segment lost 5 bases, leaving 7 bases of the junction unmatched. The CDR3: CSVRTGQGAYNEQFF. In nucleotides, the CDR3 is TGCAGCGTTAGAACGGGACAGGGCGCCTACAATGAGCAGTTCTTC.

Points on this clonotype: It may be a read error: a sequence one base away is much more abundant. The chain carries TRBV9 and TRBJ2-2, with 8 bases aligning to TRBD1. CDR1 and CDR2 (germline): SGDLS, YYNGEE. The CDR3 sequence is 18 residues long. The V and J ends lost 4 bases and 4 bases, in that order; junction bases with no gene match: 15. The CDR3 DNA sequence: TGTGCCAGCAGCCTAAGGAATACAGGGGGGCCAGGCACCGGGGAGCTGTTTTTT. Translated, it gives CASSLRNTGGPGTGELFF.

This clonotype was counted a single time. V usage is TRBV27 and J usage is TRBJ2-7, with 8 bases matching TRBD1. The CDR3 sequence is 18 residues long. The V gene's germline CDR1 is MNHEY and CDR2 SMNVEV (reference sequence). V gave up 1 base and J gave up 3 bases; unmatched junction bases: 14. The CDR3 here is CASSLWRTGTGRGYEQYF. In nucleotides, the CDR3 is TGTGCCAGCAGTTTATGGCGGACCGGGACAGGCCGAGGCTACGAGCAGTACTTC.

The CDR3 reads CAIATQKAFGGYTF. The CDR3 DNA is TGTGCCATCGCTACCCAGAAAGCATTTGGTGGCTACACCTTC. This chain connects TRBV10-3 to TRBJ1-2; no clear D. This CDR3 contains 14 residues. V was clipped by 8 bases and J by 7 bases, with 20 bases between them. In germline, CDR1 is ENHRY, CDR2 SYGVKD.

This rearrangement joins TRBV19 to TRBJ2-6; D remains unclear. CDR1 LNHDA and CDR2 SQIVND come from the germline V gene (reference sequence). CDR3 length: 14 amino acids. V lost 3 bases to trimming and J lost 2 bases, with 5 bases between them. The CDR3 region has the DNA TGTGCCAGTAGTATGTTCGCTGGGGCCAACGTCCTGACTTTC. This sequence encodes CASSMFAGANVLTF.

As to this clonotype: A single base separates this from a much larger clone, so it may be a read error. This chain joins TRBV13 and TRBJ1-1; a possible D gene is TRBD1 (6 bases). Germline-derived CDR1 and CDR2 are PRHDT and FYEKMQ (reference sequence). The CDR3 has 13 amino acids. Trimming took 5 bases from V and 1 from J, leaving 8 bases between them. The CDR3 DNA follows: TGTGCCAGCAGCAAGACAGGGAACACTGAAGCTTTCTTT. Translating it yields CASSKTGNTEAFF. Looking up the rest from reference TRBV13 and TRBJ1-1 gives the full variable domain: AAGVIQSPRHLIKEKRETATLKCYPIPRHDTVYWYQQGPGQDPQFLISFYEKMQSDKGSIPDRFSAQQFSDYHSELNMSSLELGDSALYFCASSKTGNTEAFFGQGTRLTVV.

The table lists this clonotype with many counts. A single base separates this from a much larger clone, so it may be a read error. This chain connects TRBV6-5 to TRBJ1-1; D remains unclear. This CDR3 is built from 13 residues. Trimming pared 7 bases from V and 1 base from J, leaving 10 bases between. CDR1 MNHEY and CDR2 SVGAGI come from the germline V gene. The CDR3 sequence: CASTLRENTEAFF. The DNA of the CDR3 is TGTGCCAGCACCCTAAGGGAGAACACTGAAGCTTTCTTT.

This rearrangement joins TRBV2 to TRBJ2-7; 11 bases align to TRBD2. CDR3 length: 14 residues. CDR1 and CDR2 from the germline V gene are SNHLY and FYNNEI. V trimming: 5 bases; J trimming: 5 bases; junction bases outside the gene matches: 5. CDR3 in amino acids: CASSKLAGDDEQYF. CDR3 sequence (DNA): TGTGCCAGCAGTAAACTAGCGGGGGATGACGAGCAGTACTTC.

The chain couples TRBV6-1 to TRBJ1-5, with a weak D call TRBD1 (5 bases). Germline V gives CDR1 MNHNS, CDR2 SASEGT. The CDR3 is made up of 15 amino acids. V lost 1 base to trimming and J lost 3 bases, with 10 bases between them. CDR3 amino acids: CASSEGGGHNQPQHF. The CDR3 bases are TGTGCCAGCAGTGAAGGTGGGGGTCACAATCAGCCCCAGCATTTT.

This clonotype was found many times. The V call is TRBV5-8, the J call TRBJ1-2; the match to TRBD1 covers 8 bases. The CDR3 spans 15 residues. With V trimmed by 4 bases and J by 3 bases, 8 bases remained unmatched. Germline CDR1 and CDR2: SGHTS and YDEGEE. Here the CDR3 reads CASSRQGLEHYGYTF. CDR3 DNA sequence: TGTGCCAGCAGCCGACAGGGGTTGGAACACTATGGCTACACCTTC.

This clonotype occurred many times. V and J are TRBV27 and TRBJ1-2; D is unresolved. The CDR3 totals 15 residues. In germline, CDR1 is MNHEY, CDR2 SMNVEV (reference sequence). Trimming took 6 bases from V and 7 from J, leaving 21 bases between them. This CDR3 is CASSSGVVGRGGYTF. CDR3 coding DNA: TGTGCCAGCAGCTCCGGAGTTGTTGGGAGAGGTGGCTACACCTTC.

The V call is TRBV10-1, the J call TRBJ2-7, with TRBD1 matching 9 bases. V shed 6 bases, J shed 2 bases, and the junction held 2 bases outside the gene matches. CDR3 length: 13 amino acids. CDR1 is WNHNN and CDR2 is SYGVQD in the germline V gene (reference sequence). The CDR3 region is CASRGTGPYEQYF. For the CDR3, the DNA is TGCGCCAGCAGGGGGACAGGGCCCTACGAGCAGTACTTC.

This clonotype was recorded many times. The chain carries TRBV4-1 and TRBJ2-3; 8 bases map to TRBD1. V was pared by 2 bases and J by 5 bases, with 15 bases of the junction left unmatched. The germline gives CDR1 MGHRA, CDR2 YSYEKL. The CDR3 consists of 18 residues. The CDR3 bases are TGCGCCAGCAGCCAACAACTACGGACAGGGTGGTCGGAAGATACGCAGTATTTT. The encoded protein is CASSQQLRTGWSEDTQYF.

The chain has TRBV20-1 and TRBJ2-5, with D perhaps matching TRBD1 (6 bases). The germline V gene encodes CDR1 DFQATT and CDR2 SNEGSKA (reference sequence). CDR3 length equals 13 residues. Trimming shortened V by 3 bases and J by 5 bases, and 13 bases separated the two germline ends. The CDR3, as DNA: TGCAGTGCTAGTTCAGGGGCTTGGGAGACCCAGTACTTC. It translates to CSASSGAWETQYF.

This rearrangement joins TRBV10-3 to TRBJ1-1; D is unresolved. The germline V gene has CDR1 ENHRY and CDR2 SYGVKD. The germline V and J ends were trimmed by 6 bases and 0 bases, with 8 bases remaining between them. CDR3 length equals 13 residues. DNA for the CDR3: TGTGCCATCAGGAGCCGGTTGAACACTGAAGCTTTCTTT. Residues: CAIRSRLNTEAFF.

This clonotype is classed as medium-sized. The rearrangement uses TRBV10-3 and TRBJ2-1; D is unclear. V lost 5 bases and J 7 bases, leaving 12 bases between the germline ends. The CDR3 covers 13 residues. Germline-derived CDR1 and CDR2 are ENHRY and SYGVKD. The CDR3 DNA reads as TGTGCCATCAGTCCCCCCTTGGGGAATGAGCAGTTCTTC. Residues: CAISPPLGNEQFF.

In this sample, this clonotype turned up many times. The chain couples TRBV5-4 to TRBJ1-1; D remains unclear. The V and J ends lost 2 bases and 3 bases respectively, with 14 bases between them. The CDR3 is 15 residues long. The germline CDR1 and CDR2 sequences are SGHNT and YYREEE (reference sequence). The CDR3, as DNA: TGTGCCAGCAGCTTATCAAGGGCGTTCGACACTGAAGCTTTCTTT. Translation: CASSLSRAFDTEAFF.

This clonotype was counted a single time. This sequence joins TRBV4-1 and TRBJ1-2; possible D gene TRBD1, 5 bases. The CDR3 has 13 amino acids. Germline V lookup: CDR1 MGHRA, CDR2 YSYEKL. Trimming pared 4 bases from V and 2 bases from J, leaving 8 bases between. This CDR3 reads CASSRQTNYGYTF. CDR3 nucleotides: TGCGCCAGCAGCCGACAGACCAACTATGGCTACACCTTC.

V is TRBV10-3 and J is TRBJ1-1; the D is unclear. Germline CDR1 ENHRY, CDR2 SYGVKD. There are 13 residues in the CDR3. Deletions cut 3 bases from V and 1 base from J, with 6 bases between. The CDR3 nucleotides read TGTGCCATCAGTGACAAGGAGAACACTGAAGCTTTCTTT. The encoded protein is CAISDKENTEAFF.

The chain employs TRBV7-9 and TRBJ2-5; 12 bases line up with TRBD2. The V gene end was trimmed by 5 bases and the J gene end by 4 bases; junction bases not matched to a gene: 8. Looked up from germline, CDR1 is SEHNR and CDR2 is FQNEAQ (reference sequence). This CDR3 has 16 residues. DNA of the CDR3: TGTGCCAGCAGCCCTAAAGGACTAGCGGGAACAGAGACCCAGTACTTC. Translated, it gives CASSPKGLAGTETQYF.